This is a list of T cell receptor beta chains from one sample in a study of PD-L1 blockade in urothelial cancer. This table comes from immunoSEQ multiplex PCR, and its TCRdb copy is limited to in-frame clones, with some not included. The sample has under 40,000 clones; 65% to 90% are singletons. The specimen comprised PBMCs, sampled around atezolizumab (anti-PD-L1) treatment. Source of these receptors: a man between 60 and 70 years old with urothelial cancer. Each CDR3 is given with its conserved first and last residue. A D gene is named only where the DNA matches it firmly. Size values are once, few and many counts, or a class for expanded clones, and some rows have none.

clone_size: NA
v_call: TRBV5-1
d_call: NA
j_call: TRBJ1-2
cdr3_aa: CASSSTETANYGYTF
cdr3_nt: TGCGCCAGCAGTTCGACGGAGACCGCTAACTATGGCTACACCTTC

clone_size: few
v_call: TRBV25-1
d_call: NA
j_call: TRBJ1-5
cdr3_aa: CASSELSSNQPQHF
cdr3_nt: TGTGCCAGCAGTGAACTATCCAGCAATCAGCCCCAGCATTTT

clone_size: NA
v_call: TRBV18
d_call: NA
j_call: TRBJ1-5
cdr3_aa: CASSGTRDQPQHF
cdr3_nt: TGTGCCAGCTCCGGGACTCGAGATCAGCCCCAGCATTTT

clone_size: NA
v_call: TRBV7-9
d_call: TRBD2
j_call: TRBJ2-3
cdr3_aa: CASSQGLAATDTQYF
cdr3_nt: TGTGCCAGCAGCCAGGGACTAGCGGCCACAGATACGCAGTATTTT

clone_size: NA
v_call: TRBV11-2
d_call: NA
j_call: TRBJ2-7
cdr3_aa: CASSSRTRGHEQYF
cdr3_nt: TGTGCCAGCAGCTCACGCACTAGAGGCCACGAGCAGTACTTC

clone_size: once
v_call: TRBV28
d_call: NA
j_call: TRBJ1-5
cdr3_aa: CASTAGNDNQPQHF
cdr3_nt: TGTGCCAGCACCGCGGGAAATGACAATCAGCCCCAGCATTTT

clone_size: NA
v_call: TRBV5-1
d_call: TRBD1
j_call: TRBJ2-7
cdr3_aa: CASSPLTGGSYEQYF
cdr3_nt: TGCGCCAGCAGCCCCTTGACAGGGGGTTCCTACGAGCAGTACTTC

clone_size: NA
v_call: TRBV5-4
d_call: NA
j_call: TRBJ2-5
cdr3_aa: CASSLEGIETQYF
cdr3_nt: TGTGCCAGCAGCTTGGAGGGGATAGAGACCCAGTACTTC

clone_size: NA
v_call: TRBV5-6
d_call: TRBD1
j_call: TRBJ2-3
cdr3_aa: CASSLSVTGGYTQYF
cdr3_nt: TGTGCCAGCAGCTTGAGCGTGACAGGGGGCTATACGCAGTATTTT

clone_size: NA
v_call: TRBV7-9
d_call: TRBD1
j_call: TRBJ2-7
cdr3_aa: CASSPRTGKGYEQYF
cdr3_nt: TGTGCCAGCAGCCCAAGGACAGGGAAAGGATACGAGCAGTACTTC

clone_size: few
v_call: TRBV28
d_call: NA
j_call: TRBJ1-2
cdr3_aa: CASSLMYGYTF
cdr3_nt: TGTGCCAGCAGCCTAATGTATGGCTACACCTTC

clone_size: NA
v_call: TRBV11-2
d_call: NA
j_call: TRBJ2-3
cdr3_aa: CASSFRSSTDTQYF
cdr3_nt: TGTGCCAGCAGCTTCCGTTCCTCCACAGATACGCAGTATTTT

clone_size: NA
v_call: TRBV7-2
d_call: TRBD2
j_call: TRBJ2-2
cdr3_aa: CASSRLGGGAPGELFF
cdr3_nt: TGTGCCAGCAGCAGGCTCGGCGGGGGGGCTCCCGGGGAGCTGTTTTTT

clone_size: NA
v_call: TRBV19
d_call: NA
j_call: TRBJ1-6
cdr3_aa: CASRQWRSSYNSPLHF
cdr3_nt: TGTGCCAGTCGCCAGTGGAGGAGCTCCTATAATTCACCCCTCCACTTT

clone_size: few
v_call: TRBV6-1
d_call: NA
j_call: TRBJ1-5
cdr3_aa: CASSEPTGFGNQPQHF
cdr3_nt: TGTGCCAGCAGTGAGCCCACAGGGTTTGGCAATCAGCCCCAGCATTTT

clone_size: NA
v_call: TRBV25-1
d_call: NA
j_call: TRBJ2-7
cdr3_aa: CASAGAAGVYEQYF
cdr3_nt: TGTGCCAGCGCCGGCGCAGCGGGCGTCTACGAGCAGTACTTC